This T cell receptor (beta chain) was identified in a study of cytomegalovirus exposure and HLA in healthy donors. Overall study: HLA-typed donors were the source of about 85 million unique TCRs, which an early data release held. Study results and caveats: Listed as cytomegalovirus-associated were 150 to 200 TCR beta chains. TCR beta chain V- and J-gene trimming was linked, in a later analysis, to a missense variant in DCLRE1C.

At the time of sampling, donors were nominally healthy, though unrecorded immune exposures were likely. A note on this clone: The target antigen is unknown.

With 6 bases clipped from V and 4 bases from J, the junction kept 16 bases outside the gene matches. There are 19 residues in the CDR3. Per the germline V gene, CDR1 is KGHSH and CDR2 is LQKENI. The PCR employed 60 Vbeta primers together with 13 Jbeta primers. The assay was immunoSEQ multiplex PCR, and TCRdb's table has in-frame clones only and misses some. The sample table sets out about 160,000 clones. The source is a man under 40 in good health and CMV-seronegative. Sequenced: PBMCs. The chain has TRBV18 and TRBJ2-1; TRBD2 matches 12 bases. In nucleotides, the CDR3 is TGTGCCAGCTCGCACCAAGTTCTAGCGGGAGGGCCGGGGTACAATGAGCAGTTCTTC. It yields the protein CASSHQVLAGGPGYNEQFF.